The 25 T cell receptor beta chains in this list originate from one sample, sequenced in a study of control samples from healthy donors and cancer patients (dated by TCRdb to the early 2020s). Library prep was done by the immunoSEQ multiplex PCR assay. The clones in this table, taken by TCRdb from immuneACCESS, are in-frame only. Not every clone is retained; where verified, under half of the shortfall comes from an unresolved V gene, and the cause of the rest is unknown. Here the sample has over 15,000 clones; approximately 86% occur a single time. Together, the top ten hold around 10% of the sample. Specimen: PBMCs. The receptor set was obtained from a woman in her 70s with colorectal cancer.

This chain links TRBV9 with TRBJ2-5, with 16 bases fitting TRBD2. V trimming: 0 bases; J trimming: 4 bases; junction bases outside the gene matches: 3. The CDR3 is made up of 17 amino acids. Germline V gene data show CDR1 as SGDLS and CDR2 as YYNGEE. CDR3 in DNA: TGTGCCAGCAGCGTAGCGGGACTAGCGGGGGGGCGAGAGACCCAGTACTTC. Translation gives CASSVAGLAGGRETQYF.

The gene calls are TRBV5-4 and TRBJ2-3, with D uncertain. Germline V gives CDR1 SGHNT, CDR2 YYREEE (reference sequence). Trimming removed 0 bases at V and 6 bases at J, with 14 bases between. There are 15 residues in the CDR3. CDR3 nucleotides: TGTGCCAGCAGCTTGGAGTATTCGGAGACCGATACGCAGTATTTT. Amino acid sequence: CASSLEYSETDTQYF.

The chain recombines TRBV5-6 with TRBJ1-1, with 7 bases fitting TRBD1. The germline V gene encodes CDR1 SGHDT and CDR2 YYEEEE. This CDR3 has 14 residues. V lost 0 bases to trimming and J lost 7 bases; unmatched junction nucleotides: 6. For the CDR3, the DNA is TGTGCCAGCAGCTTGGAGACAGGGCTCCATGAAGCTTTCTTT. It codes for CASSLETGLHEAFF.

The chain combines TRBV6-5 with TRBJ2-1; 8 bases are a match to TRBD1. V trimming: 1 base; J trimming: 6 bases; junction bases outside the gene matches: 5. The length of the CDR3 is 15 residues. Germline V gene sequence: CDR1 MNHEY, CDR2 SVGAGI. For the CDR3, the DNA is TGTGCCAGCAGTTACTGGGGGACAGGACTCAATGAGCAGTTCTTC. Translating it yields CASSYWGTGLNEQFF.

The chain carries TRBV7-6 and TRBJ2-1; 7 bases are a match to TRBD1. The germline gives CDR1 SGHVS, CDR2 FNYEAQ. With V trimmed by 4 bases and J by 0 bases, 9 bases remained unmatched. CDR3 size: 17 residues. The CDR3 here is CASSSPDRSSSYNEQFF. CDR3 coding DNA: TGTGCCAGCAGCTCCCCGGACAGGTCGAGCTCCTACAATGAGCAGTTCTTC.

V gene TRBV27 combines with J gene TRBJ2-7; D perhaps matches TRBD2 (6 bases). The CDR3 is 13 residues long. Per the germline V gene, CDR1 is MNHEY and CDR2 is SMNVEV (reference sequence). Trimming removed 5 bases from V and 0 bases from J, with 8 bases in between. The CDR3 bases are TGTGCCAGCAGTCTCGGGGGCTCCTACGAGCAGTACTTC. Protein: CASSLGGSYEQYF.

The V gene is TRBV6-4, the J gene TRBJ1-5; the D gene is possibly TRBD1 (6 bases). The CDR3 spans 14 residues. With 4 bases removed from V and 6 bases from J, the gap between germline ends came to 13 bases. Germline CDR1 MRHNA, CDR2 SNTAGT. In nucleotides, the CDR3 is TGTGCCAGCAGTGCGGGGGGCTTGGGTCAGCCCCAGCATTTT. Its translation: CASSAGGLGQPQHF.

This clone has just a few counts. CDR3 nucleotide sequence: TGTGCCAGCAGCACCTCTAGGGGGGCCTATGGCTACACCTTC. Its protein is CASSTSRGAYGYTF. The chain combines TRBV9 with TRBJ1-2; D may be TRBD1 (6 bases). Germline values: CDR1 SGDLS, CDR2 YYNGEE. This CDR3 spans 14 amino acids. The V and J ends lost 4 bases and 4 bases respectively, with 14 bases between them.

The chain recombines TRBV5-1 with TRBJ1-3; TRBD1 is a possible D gene (5 bases). This CDR3 is built from 15 residues. V gave up 4 bases and J gave up 1 base, with 12 bases separating them. Germline assignment: CDR1 SGHRS and CDR2 YFSETQ. CDR3 in amino acids: CASSDQGSSGNTIYF. Here the CDR3 DNA reads TGCGCCAGCAGCGACCAGGGTTCATCTGGAAACACCATATATTTT.

This sequence joins TRBV12-3 or TRBV12-4 and TRBJ1-4; the D gene is possibly TRBD1 (5 bases). The germline V and J ends were trimmed by 7 bases and 12 bases, with 18 bases remaining between them. The CDR3 runs to 13 residues. CDR3 bases: TGTGCCAGCACCACCCGGGGGGGGACGGAACTGTTTTTT. Translated, it gives CASTTRGGTELFF.

The chain employs TRBV4-2 and TRBJ2-7; 11 positions match TRBD2. The junction had 5 bases not matched to a gene; V was cut back by 4 bases and J by 3 bases. This CDR3 contains 15 residues. Germline CDR1 is LGHNA and CDR2 is YNFKEQ. In DNA, the CDR3 is TGTGCCAGCAGCCGAGAACTAGCGGGGGACTACGAGCAGTACTTC. It specifies CASSRELAGDYEQYF.

The chain is built from TRBV7-9 and TRBJ2-7, with D possibly being TRBD1 (6 bases). Between the trimmed V and J ends, which lost 2 bases and 6 bases, there was a span of 8 bases. Germline V gene lookup returns CDR1 SEHNR and CDR2 FQNEAQ (reference sequence). CDR3 size: 12 residues. The CDR3 loop is CASSLTGLEQYF. The CDR3 region has the DNA TGTGCCAGCAGCTTAACAGGGCTCGAGCAGTACTTC.

The V and J genes are TRBV5-1 and TRBJ2-7; D not resolved. V lost 4 bases and J 2 bases, leaving 10 bases between the germline ends. The germline gives CDR1 SGHRS, CDR2 YFSETQ. The length of the CDR3 is 13 residues. CDR3 DNA: TGCGCCAGCAGCCCAACCATCCCCTACGAGCAGTACTTC. Its protein is CASSPTIPYEQYF.

The chain uses TRBV21-1 and TRBJ2-3; the table's D call, TRBD2, was not checked against the DNA. TRBV21-1 is a recognized pseudogene. CDR3 size: 16 residues. This chain's CDR3 is CASSPSVAGRRDTQYF. CDR3 bases: TGTGCCAGCAGCCCCTCGGTGGCAGGGAGGCGGGATACGCAGTATTTT.

V gene TRBV12-3 or TRBV12-4 combines with J gene TRBJ1-1; D might be TRBD1 (5 bases). Trimming pared 8 bases from V and 7 bases from J, leaving 17 bases between. This CDR3 region has 13 residues. The CDR3 nucleotides are TGTGCCAGCGGGTGGGGGAGCCGGGGTGAAGCTTTCTTT. Protein: CASGWGSRGEAFF.

The rearrangement links TRBV27 to TRBJ1-2; D gene uncertain. Germline loops: CDR1 MNHEY, CDR2 SMNVEV (reference sequence). Between the trimmed V and J ends, which lost 2 bases and 5 bases, there was a span of 9 bases. This CDR3 comprises 13 residues. The CDR3 region has the DNA TGTGCCAGCAGTTTAAGGTGGAGTTATGGCTACACCTTC. This sequence encodes CASSLRWSYGYTF.

J is TRBJ1-2 and V is TRBV3-1 (or the pseudogene TRBV3-2); 7 bases line up with TRBD1. Germline CDR1 and CDR2: LGHDT and YNNKEL (reference sequence). With 4 bases clipped from V and 4 bases from J, the junction kept 12 bases outside the gene matches. The CDR3 runs 16 residues. The CDR3 sequence is CASSRDRAPLTYGYTF. The DNA for the CDR3 is TGTGCCAGCAGCCGAGACAGGGCCCCATTGACCTATGGCTACACCTTC.

The sample holds one count of this clone. DNA for the CDR3: TGTGCCAGCTCACCAAGGACAGGGGCGCAGCCCCAGCATTTT. Translation: CASSPRTGAQPQHF. The rearrangement links TRBV18 to TRBJ1-5, with 9 bases aligning to TRBD1. The CDR3 loop spans 14 amino acids. The V and J ends lost 2 bases and 7 bases, in that order; junction bases with no gene match: 3. Germline assignment: CDR1 KGHSH and CDR2 LQKENI.

This chain links TRBV19 with TRBJ2-5, with D possibly called TRBD1 or TRBD2 (5 bases each). Trimming removed 4 bases from V and 4 bases from J, with 16 bases in between. This CDR3 has 15 amino acids. Germline V gene sequence: CDR1 LNHDA, CDR2 SQIVND (reference sequence). The CDR3 DNA is TGTGCCAGTAGTACAGCCGGGGCCCCCGGAGAGACCCAGTACTTC. Its protein product is CASSTAGAPGETQYF.

The chain employs TRBV21-1 and TRBJ2-7; the table's D call TRBD2 went unverified against the DNA. TRBV21-1 corresponds to a pseudogene. The CDR3 totals 15 residues. CDR3 coding DNA: TGTGCCAGCAGGACTAGCGGGAGGGCCTCGTACGAGCAGTACTTC. This encodes CASRTSGRASYEQYF.

The chain uses TRBV11-2 and TRBJ1-5; D is possibly TRBD1 (6 bases). Germline CDR1 is SGHAT and CDR2 is FQNNGV. V shed 4 bases and J shed 4 bases, with 14 bases lying between them. The CDR3 is made up of 15 amino acids. The CDR3 sequence is CASSWGGQNNQPQHF. For the CDR3, the DNA is TGTGCCAGCAGCTGGGGTGGACAGAATAATCAGCCCCAGCATTTT.

The chain recombines TRBV6-5 with TRBJ1-2, with D hard to call. Trimming pared 0 bases from V and 0 bases from J, leaving 8 bases between. Germline V gives CDR1 MNHEY, CDR2 SVGAGI. This CDR3 comprises 15 residues. The CDR3 loop reads CASSYSAGANYGYTF. The CDR3, as DNA: TGTGCCAGCAGTTACTCGGCAGGAGCTAACTATGGCTACACCTTC.

In this sample, this clone turned up once. The rearrangement uses TRBV6-5 and TRBJ2-3; a weak D match, TRBD2 (5 bases). V was clipped by 2 bases and J by 0 bases, with 9 bases between them. This CDR3 spans 15 amino acids. Germline V gene sequence: CDR1 MNHEY, CDR2 SVGAGI. The CDR3 DNA reads as TGTGCCAGCAGTTACAAAGGACTGAGCACAGATACGCAGTATTTT. Residues: CASSYKGLSTDTQYF.

This chain connects TRBV4-2 to TRBJ2-3; TRBD2 matches at 15 bases. Germline V gene data show CDR1 as LGHNA and CDR2 as YNFKEQ. The CDR3 extends over 17 amino acids. Germline trimming cut 1 base from V and 5 bases from J; bases unmatched to any gene: 4. The CDR3 is CASSQGTSGGVVDTQYF. The DNA of the CDR3 is TGTGCCAGCAGCCAAGGGACTAGCGGGGGGGTGGTAGATACGCAGTATTTT.

The CDR3 protein is CASSPWTAATDTEAFF. The CDR3 nucleotides read TGTGCCAGTAGTCCTTGGACGGCAGCGACGGACACTGAAGCTTTCTTT. The gene calls are TRBV19 and TRBJ1-1; D unclear. CDR1 and CDR2 from the germline V gene are LNHDA and SQIVND (reference sequence). V dropped 5 bases and J dropped 3 bases, with 19 bases sitting between them. The CDR3 has 16 residues.